A selection of T cell receptor beta chains follows, all from one sample in a study of graft-versus-host responses after intestinal transplantation. TCRdb keeps only in-frame clones here, not all; method: immunoSEQ multiplex PCR. The data show some 110,000 clones, approximately 93% seen once. No antigen has been identified for these receptors. The material was unstimulated CD8+ T cells sorted from spleen or lymph node cells, obtained before transplant. The receptor source for this set is a human donor who was the organ donor for an intestinal transplant. CDR3s include the opening cysteine and the closing phenylalanine or tryptophan. The D gene is left open where the match is weak. Where a row states a size, it is once, few, many or the class of an expanded clone; other rows omit it.

J gene,V gene,CDR3 length,clone size,D gene,CDR3 DNA,CDR3 protein
TRBJ2-7,TRBV28,14,-,TRBD1,TGTGCCAGCAGTTCCAGGACAGGGCCCTACGAGCAGTACTTC,CASSSRTGPYEQYF
TRBJ2-1,TRBV4-3,15,-,TRBD2,TGCGCCAGCAGCCAAGTAGCGGGATCCTACAATGAGCAGTTCTTC,CASSQVAGSYNEQFF
TRBJ1-3,TRBV9,20,-,TRBD1,TGTGCCAGCAGCGGCACCCGAGGACAGGGGGCGAGGGGCTCTGGAAACACCATATATTTT,CASSGTRGQGARGSGNTIYF
TRBJ1-3,TRBV5-5,18,-,-,TGTGCCAGCAGCTTGTTCGGTCGGCAGCTCAGCTCTGGAAACACCATATATTTT,CASSLFGRQLSSGNTIYF
TRBJ1-1,TRBV5-6,17,-,-,TGTGCCAGCAGCTTGTGGCGCTCGGGCGTAGTGAACACTGAAGCTTTCTTT,CASSLWRSGVVNTEAFF
TRBJ2-1,TRBV9,14,-,-,TGTGCCAGCAGCGTAGGGGACAAATACAATGAGCAGTTCTTC,CASSVGDKYNEQFF
TRBJ2-1,TRBV27,15,-,TRBD1,TGTGCCAGCAGTTTGGGACAGGGGTATTTCAATGAGCAGTTCTTC,CASSLGQGYFNEQFF
TRBJ2-3,TRBV19,11,once,-,TGTGCCAGTTACACAGCTTGCGGGCAGTATTTT,CASYTACGQYF
TRBJ2-3,TRBV18,13,-,-,TGTGCCAGCTCATCAAGGGTCACAGATACGCAGTATTTT,CASSSRVTDTQYF
TRBJ1-6,TRBV6-5,16,-,-,TGTGCCAGCAGTTACTCGGGAGGGGCGTCTAATTCACCCCTCCACTTT,CASSYSGGASNSPLHF
TRBJ2-7,TRBV7-9,15,-,TRBD1,TGTGCCAGCAGCTTTGGTCAGGGGGCGCGTTTCGAGCAGTACTTC,CASSFGQGARFEQYF
TRBJ2-3,TRBV7-2,15,once,TRBD1,TGTGCCAGCAGCCCGAGGAAGGGGGCCATCTATACGCAGTATTTT,CASSPRKGAIYTQYF
TRBJ2-7,TRBV28,16,-,TRBD2,TGTGCCAGCACCCTCCGGACTGGGGCGGGAGGCGACGAGCAGTACTTC,CASTLRTGAGGDEQYF
TRBJ2-7,TRBV28,12,-,-,TGTGCCAGCAGTTTTCCCGGCTACGAGCAGTACTTC,CASSFPGYEQYF
TRBJ2-5,TRBV2,14,-,TRBD2,TGTGCCAGCAGTGGGGGGGGATTCCAAGAGACCCAGTACTTC,CASSGGGFQETQYF
TRBJ2-6,TRBV15,15,-,-,TGTGCCACCAGCAGAGACAACTCTGGGGCCAACGTCCTGACTTTC,CATSRDNSGANVLTF
TRBJ2-5,TRBV4-1,13,-,-,TGCGCCAGCAGCCAAGTCGTTCGCGAGACCCAGTACTTC,CASSQVVRETQYF
TRBJ2-1,TRBV10-3,17,-,TRBD2,TGTGCCATCAGTGAGTCGAGGGTTAGCGGGAGATATGATGAGCAGTTCTTC,CAISESRVSGRYDEQFF
TRBJ2-3,TRBV9,14,-,-,TGTGCCAGCAGCGACAATAGAGGGGGAGATACGCAGTATTTT,CASSDNRGGDTQYF
TRBJ2-7,TRBV7-2,15,-,-,TGTGCCAGCAGTTTAGGGGGCGGGACTGGCAACGAGCAGTACTTC,CASSLGGGTGNEQYF
TRBJ2-3,TRBV9,13,-,-,TGTGCCAGCAGCGTCGGGGGAGCAGATACGCAGTATTTT,CASSVGGADTQYF
TRBJ1-5,TRBV23-1,17,-,-,TGCGCCAGCAGTCAATGGCTCAGTAGGAGACCCAGTCAGCCCCAGCATTTT,CASSQWLSRRPSQPQHF
TRBJ2-7,TRBV7-2,15,-,-,TGTGCCAGCAGCTGGGACACCCTACTCTCCTACGAGCAGTACTTC,CASSWDTLLSYEQYF
TRBJ1-5,TRBV6-6,14,-,-,TGTGCCAGCAGCCACAACAGAGGCGATCAGCCCCAGCATTTT,CASSHNRGDQPQHF
TRBJ2-3,TRBV5-6,14,-,-,TGTGCCAGCAGCTGGACCGAACCCACAGATACGCAGTATTTT,CASSWTEPTDTQYF
TRBJ1-5,TRBV25-1,13,-,-,TGTGCCAGCAGTGACGGTCCGGGACAGCCCCAGCATTTT,CASSDGPGQPQHF
TRBJ1-1,TRBV16,15,-,TRBD1,TGTGCCAGCAGCCAAGAGGGGACAGGGAACACTGAAGCTTTCTTT,CASSQEGTGNTEAFF
TRBJ2-7,TRBV1,11,-,-,TGCACCAGCAGCCCAAAATACGAGCAGTACTTC,CTSSPKYEQYF
TRBJ2-1,TRBV4-2,14,-,-,TGTGCCAGCAGCCAAGAGCTCCCTTTGGATGAGCAGTTCTTC,CASSQELPLDEQFF
TRBJ2-1,TRBV30,14,-,TRBD2,TGTGCCTGGAGTTCTGGACTAGCGAGCAATGAGCAGTTCTTC,CAWSSGLASNEQFF
TRBJ1-5,TRBV18,15,-,-,TGTGCCAGCTCAGAGCTGGACAGTCGTGTTCAGCCCCAGCATTTT,CASSELDSRVQPQHF
TRBJ2-5,TRBV29-1,10,-,-,TGCAGCGTGGGGGGAGAGACCCAGTACTTC,CSVGGETQYF